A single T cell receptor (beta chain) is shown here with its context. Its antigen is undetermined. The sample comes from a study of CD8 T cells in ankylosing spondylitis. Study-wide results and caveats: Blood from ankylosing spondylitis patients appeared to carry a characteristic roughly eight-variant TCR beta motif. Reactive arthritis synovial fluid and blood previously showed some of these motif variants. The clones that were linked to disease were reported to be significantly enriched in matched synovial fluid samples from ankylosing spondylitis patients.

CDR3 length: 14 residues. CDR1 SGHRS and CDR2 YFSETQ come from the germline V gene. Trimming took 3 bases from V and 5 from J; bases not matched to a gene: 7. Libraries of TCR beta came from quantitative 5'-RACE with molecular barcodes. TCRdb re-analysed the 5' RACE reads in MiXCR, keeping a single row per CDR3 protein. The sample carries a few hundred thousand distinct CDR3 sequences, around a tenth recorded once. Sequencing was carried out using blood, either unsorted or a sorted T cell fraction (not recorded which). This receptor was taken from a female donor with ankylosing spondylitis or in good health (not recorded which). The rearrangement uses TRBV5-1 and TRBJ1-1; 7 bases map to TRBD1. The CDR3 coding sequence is TGCGCCAGCAGCTGGGAGGGGGCAGCGACTGAAGCTTTCTTT. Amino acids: CASSWEGAATEAFF. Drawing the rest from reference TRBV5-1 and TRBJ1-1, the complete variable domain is KAGVTQTPRYLIKTRGQQVTLSCSPISGHRSVSWYQQTPGQGLQFLFEYFSETQRNKGNFPGRFSGRQFSNSRSEMNVSTLELGDSALYLCASSWEGAATEAFFGQGTRLTVV.